Shown below are 20 T cell receptor beta chains from a single sample sequenced in a study of cytomegalovirus exposure and HLA in healthy donors. 60 Vbeta and 13 Jbeta primers were used in PCR. Method: immunoSEQ multiplex PCR; TCRdb's copy keeps in-frame clones and lacks some. Of fewer than 200,000 clones listed, about three quarters are singletons. Sample: PBMCs. These receptors originate from a female donor in good health and CMV-seronegative.

The chain carries TRBV28 and TRBJ2-1; TRBD2 is a possible D gene (6 bases). CDR3 length: 18 residues. The germline V gene encodes CDR1 MDHEN and CDR2 SYDVKM. V lost 2 bases and J 0 bases, leaving 17 bases between the germline ends. Written as DNA, the CDR3 is TGTGCCAGCAGTTTAGGATATCGGCGGGGCAGCTCCTACAATGAGCAGTTCTTC. Translating it yields CASSLGYRRGSSYNEQFF.

This clone is a singleton in its sample. The chain employs TRBV5-4 and TRBJ2-5, with 8 bases matching TRBD2. The CDR3 loop spans 17 amino acids. The germline CDR1 and CDR2 sequences are SGHNT and YYREEE (reference sequence). The junction had 12 bases not matched to a gene; V was cut back by 0 bases and J by 5 bases. The CDR3 reads CASSLAGGGRRRETQYF. The CDR3 region has the DNA TGTGCCAGCAGCTTGGCCGGGGGGGGGCGGAGACGGGAGACCCAGTACTTC.

The chain uses TRBV27 and TRBJ1-2, with D maybe TRBD1 (5 bases). The ends were cut back, 4 bases at V and 4 bases at J, with 16 bases in the middle. The CDR3 sequence is 15 residues long. Per the germline V gene, CDR1 is MNHEY and CDR2 is SMNVEV (reference sequence). The CDR3 DNA follows: TGTGCCAGCAGTTCCCTCGGGGGGGAGGCCTATGGCTACACCTTC. Amino acids: CASSSLGGEAYGYTF.

The chain joins TRBV27 to TRBJ2-2; TRBD2 agrees at 13 bases. The CDR3 has 17 amino acids. The germline V gene encodes CDR1 MNHEY and CDR2 SMNVEV (reference sequence). V shed 3 bases, J shed 7 bases, and the junction held 8 bases outside the gene matches. The CDR3 coding sequence is TGTGCCAGCAGTTTCCTCACTAGCGGGAGGGGTAGCGGGGAGCTGTTTTTT. It is translated as CASSFLTSGRGSGELFF.

The chain uses TRBV28 and TRBJ2-2, with 8 bases that match TRBD1. This CDR3 is built from 15 residues. V trimming: 9 bases; J trimming: 3 bases; junction bases outside the gene matches: 9. The V gene's germline CDR1 is MDHEN and CDR2 SYDVKM. CDR3: CARSTGGSDTGELFF. The CDR3 DNA reads TGTGCCAGGAGCACAGGGGGTAGTGACACCGGGGAGCTGTTTTTT.

The chain uses TRBV6-4 and TRBJ2-3, with D unresolved. V was trimmed by 5 bases and J by 0 bases, leaving 6 bases between them. Germline V lookup: CDR1 MRHNA, CDR2 SNTAGT. CDR3 length: 13 amino acids. CDR3 sequence: CASSLTSTDTQYF. The CDR3 bases are TGTGCCAGCAGTCTAACCAGCACAGATACGCAGTATTTT.

The chain is built from TRBV29-1 and TRBJ1-2; D possibly corresponds to TRBD1 (5 bases). Germline CDR1 is SQVTM and CDR2 is ANQGSEA. This CDR3 is 13 amino acids long. Trimming shortened V by 7 bases and J by 3 bases, and 15 bases separated the two germline ends. CDR3 in DNA: TGCAGCGCCAGATGGGGGGGGGACTATGGCTACACCTTC. This translates into CSARWGGDYGYTF. Full variable domain (missing parts from reference TRBV29-1 and TRBJ1-2): SAVISQKPSRDICQRGTSLTIQCQVDSQVTMMFWYRQQPGQSLTLIATANQGSEATYESGFVIDKFPISRPNLTFSTLTVSNMSPEDSSIYLCSARWGGDYGYTFGSGTRLTVV.

The CDR3 DNA is TGTGCCTGGAGGGCGGGTCCTTACGAGCAGTACTTC. Translating gives CAWRAGPYEQYF. This chain uses TRBV30 with TRBJ2-7; D perhaps matches TRBD2 (5 bases). CDR1 is GTSNPN and CDR2 is SVGIG in the germline V gene (reference sequence). The CDR3 has 12 residues. Trimming removed 3 bases at V and 4 bases at J, with 10 bases between.

V gene TRBV7-3 combines with J gene TRBJ2-1; TRBD2 matches 8 bases. Germline-derived CDR1 and CDR2 are SGHTA and FQGTGA. This CDR3 contains 18 residues. The V gene end was trimmed by 2 bases and the J gene end by 0 bases; junction bases not matched to a gene: 9. The CDR3, as DNA: TGTGCCAGCAGCTTAGGCTTAAGCGGGGGCTTCTCCTACAATGAGCAGTTCTTC. Translating gives CASSLGLSGGFSYNEQFF.

V is TRBV11-2 and J is TRBJ2-7; D gene ambiguous. The CDR3 contains 15 residues. From germline, CDR1 is SGHAT and CDR2 FQNNGV. The ends were cut back, 3 bases at V and 0 bases at J, with 12 bases in the middle. The CDR3 reads CASSFFDSLSYEQYF. CDR3 in DNA: TGTGCCAGCAGCTTTTTCGACTCCCTCTCCTACGAGCAGTACTTC.

To note about this clone: Compared with germline, one end of the junction differs, possibly owing to a read error. The chain recombines TRBV7-7 with TRBJ2-1, with 7 bases fitting TRBD2. The CDR3 is 15 amino acids. Germline-derived CDR1 and CDR2 are SSHAT and FNYEAQ (reference sequence). The CDR3 spells CASSLGGSPYNEQFF. DNA of the CDR3: TGTGCTAGCAGCTTAGGCGGGAGTCCTTACAATGAGCAGTTCTTC.

The V and J genes are TRBV4-3 and TRBJ2-1, with 13 positions matching TRBD2. The germline gives CDR1 LGHNA, CDR2 YSLEER. This CDR3 has 17 residues. V shed 0 bases and J 13 bases; nucleotides not matched to a gene: 12. CDR3 coding DNA: TGCGCCAGCAGCCAAGATTGGGGGGAGGGACTAGCGGGACCCCAGTTCTTC. Its translation: CASSQDWGEGLAGPQFF.

The genes are TRBV6-6 and TRBJ1-5, with D tentatively TRBD1 (6 bases). The CDR3 runs to 16 residues. The V end was cut by 5 bases, the J end by 9 bases, with 23 bases between. Germline V gene sequence: CDR1 MNHNY, CDR2 SVGAGI (reference sequence). For the CDR3, the DNA is TGTGCCAGCAGTCCTCGGGGGGGGAGGGGGGTGGCGCCCCAGCATTTT. This encodes CASSPRGGRGVAPQHF.

This chain uses TRBV28 with TRBJ1-1; D call uncertain. The CDR3 is 12 amino acids. The V end was cut by 6 bases, the J end by 4 bases, with 9 bases between. CDR1 and CDR2 from the germline V gene are MDHEN and SYDVKM. This CDR3 is CASRTWSTEAFF. Written as DNA, the CDR3 is TGTGCCAGCAGGACCTGGAGCACTGAAGCTTTCTTT.

This clone was seen only a few times. The genes are TRBV19 and TRBJ1-1; weak D call: TRBD1 (5 bases). Germline assignment: CDR1 LNHDA and CDR2 SQIVND (reference sequence). The CDR3 has 13 amino acids. Deletions cut 5 bases from V and 7 bases from J, with 14 bases between. CDR3 DNA: TGTGCCAGTAGTCACCAAAGGAGGGGTGAAGCTTTCTTT. Translating gives CASSHQRRGEAFF. Drawing the rest from reference TRBV19 and TRBJ1-1, the complete variable domain is DGGITQSPKYLFRKEGQNVTLSCEQNLNHDAMYWYRQDPGQGLRLIYYSQIVNDFQKGDIAEGYSVSREKKESFPLTVTSAQKNPTAFYLCASSHQRRGEAFFGQGTRLTVV.

The J gene is TRBJ1-1, the V gene TRBV7-2; D ambiguous. The V gene lost 5 bases and the J gene lost 6 bases, with 7 bases spanning the gap. Per the germline V gene, CDR1 is SGHTA and CDR2 is FQGNSA. The CDR3 is 11 residues long. This CDR3 reads CASSVTAEAFF. The DNA of the CDR3 is TGTGCCAGCAGCGTTACGGCTGAAGCTTTCTTT. Supplemented by reference TRBV7-2 and TRBJ1-1, the full variable domain reads GAGVSQSPSNKVTEKGKDVELRCDPISGHTALYWYRQSLGQGLEFLIYFQGNSAPDKSGLPSDRFSAERTGGSVSTLTIQRTQQEDSAVYLCASSVTAEAFFGQGTRLTVV.

The chain couples TRBV4-1 to TRBJ1-1; TRBD1 matches at 8 bases. V lost 5 bases, J lost 0 bases, and 5 bases stayed unmatched. In germline, CDR1 is MGHRA, CDR2 YSYEKL. The CDR3 consists of 15 residues. The CDR3 DNA sequence: TGCGCCAGCAGCATCGGGACAGGAGTGAACACTGAAGCTTTCTTT. This translates into CASSIGTGVNTEAFF.

This chain connects TRBV6-1 to TRBJ2-2, with a weak D call TRBD2 (5 bases). This CDR3 contains 14 residues. Between the trimmed V and J ends, which lost 5 bases and 6 bases, there was a span of 13 bases. Per the germline V gene, CDR1 is MNHNS and CDR2 is SASEGT. This CDR3 is CASSPEALAGELFF. In DNA form, the CDR3 reads TGTGCCAGCAGTCCGGAGGCCCTCGCCGGGGAGCTGTTTTTT.

The V call is TRBV6-1, the J call TRBJ1-5; 8 bases are a match to TRBD1. Germline-derived CDR1 and CDR2 are MNHNS and SASEGT. CDR3 size: 14 residues. J gave up 3 bases and V 5 bases, and 3 bases lay outside the gene matches. The CDR3 bases are TGTGCCAGCAGTACCAGGGGGCTCAATCAGCCCCAGCATTTT. Translation gives CASSTRGLNQPQHF.

The V and J genes are TRBV28 and TRBJ1-2; D is perhaps TRBD1 (5 bases). CDR1 and CDR2 from the germline V gene are MDHEN and SYDVKM. CDR3 length: 11 amino acids. The ends were cut back, 2 bases at V and 9 bases at J, with 7 bases in the middle. The CDR3 loop reads CASSLAGSYTF. The CDR3 nucleotides read TGTGCCAGCAGTTTAGCAGGGAGCTACACCTTC.